These 14 T cell receptor beta chains came from one sample sequenced in a study of T cell changes during pregnancy in multiple sclerosis. The data were produced by immunoSEQ multiplex PCR, yet TCRdb's version contains in-frame clones alone and is incomplete. In the table there are roughly 49,000 clones, about 91% of which are singletons. Material: peripheral blood, obtained after pregnancy. The receptors were sampled from a female donor with multiple sclerosis, enrolled in a pregnancy study.

This clone was picked up a small number of times. The chain links TRBV11-2 to TRBJ2-2; D possibly corresponds to TRBD1 (6 bases). CDR3 length: 15 amino acids. Per the germline V gene, CDR1 is SGHAT and CDR2 is FQNNGV. V was cut by 3 bases and J by 3 bases, with 11 bases left in between. The CDR3 loop is CASSFGTHHTGELFF. The CDR3 DNA is TGTGCCAGCAGCTTCGGGACACACCACACCGGGGAGCTGTTTTTT.

Regarding this clone: One end of the junction fails to match germline, which may point to a read error. The J gene is TRBJ2-6, the V gene TRBV6-1; the D is unclear. The germline V gene has CDR1 MNHNS and CDR2 SASEGT. This CDR3 region has 14 residues. The CDR3, as DNA: TGTGCCAGCCGTGATACTGGTGGGGCCAACGTCCTGACTTTC. Its translation is CASRDTGGANVLTF.

This chain uses TRBV4-3 with TRBJ2-1; no definite D call. Germline-derived CDR1 and CDR2 are LGHNA and YSLEER. V was clipped by 1 base and J by 9 bases, with 10 bases between them. CDR3 length: 13 amino acids. CDR3 sequence: CASSQVWATEQFF. The CDR3 coding sequence is TGCGCCAGCAGCCAAGTATGGGCGACTGAGCAGTTCTTC.

The CDR3 DNA reads as TGTGCCTGGGACCCACAGGGTTTCTATGGCTACACCTTC. It encodes CAWDPQGFYGYTF. The rearrangement links TRBV30 to TRBJ1-2, with a weak D call TRBD1 (6 bases). V was clipped by 5 bases and J by 4 bases, with 14 bases between them. There are 13 residues in the CDR3. The V gene's germline CDR1 is GTSNPN and CDR2 SVGIG (reference sequence).

The rearrangement links TRBV9 to TRBJ1-2; 7 bases fit TRBD1. There are 20 residues in the CDR3. Germline V gene sequence: CDR1 SGDLS, CDR2 YYNGEE. V was pared by 4 bases and J by 6 bases, with 27 bases of the junction left unmatched. CDR3 loop: CASSRGATGSVRVDSDGYTF. CDR3 coding DNA: TGTGCCAGCAGCCGAGGGGCGACAGGGTCCGTGCGGGTCGATAGTGATGGCTACACCTTC.

The gene calls are TRBV11-2 and TRBJ2-7; 9 bases align to TRBD2. CDR1 and CDR2 from the germline V gene are SGHAT and FQNNGV. This CDR3 has 13 amino acids. The V gene end was trimmed by 5 bases and the J gene end by 5 bases; junction bases not matched to a gene: 4. In DNA, the CDR3 is TGTGCCAGCAGCGGGACTAGCCCCCACGAGCAGTACTTC. It specifies CASSGTSPHEQYF. The full variable domain, its missing parts supplied by reference TRBV11-2 and TRBJ2-7, is EAGVAQSPRYKIIEKRQSVAFWCNPISGHATLYWYQQILGQGPKLLIQFQNNGVVDDSQLPKDRFSAERLKGVDSTLKIQPAKLEDSAVYLCASSGTSPHEQYFGPGTRLTVT.

This clone occurred once. The chain uses TRBV29-1 and TRBJ1-1; D not certain. With 3 bases removed from V and 0 bases from J, the gap between germline ends came to 8 bases. CDR1 is SQVTM, CDR2 ANQGSEA, per germline. The CDR3 has 13 residues. The CDR3 reads CSVEEGMNTEAFF. As DNA, the CDR3 is TGCAGCGTTGAGGAGGGAATGAACACTGAAGCTTTCTTT.

J is TRBJ2-7 and V is TRBV7-3; D is undetermined. V was cut by 1 base and J by 4 bases, with 17 bases left in between. Germline values: CDR1 SGHTA, CDR2 FQGTGA. The CDR3 has 16 residues. Here the CDR3 DNA reads TGTGCCAGCAGCTTAATCTGGGCTGTAGGTTCTTACGAGCAGTACTTC. Its protein is CASSLIWAVGSYEQYF.

The rearrangement uses TRBV7-2 and TRBJ2-1, with 7 positions matching TRBD2. This CDR3 is built from 16 residues. V was clipped by 7 bases and J by 0 bases; unmatched bases: 9. Per germline, CDR1 SGHTA and CDR2 FQGNSA. The CDR3 sequence is CASTRVGGSSYNEQFF. As DNA, the CDR3 is TGTGCCAGCACCCGGGTGGGGGGGAGCTCCTACAATGAGCAGTTCTTC.

The chain has TRBV4-2 and TRBJ2-1; 8 bases line up with TRBD1. The CDR3 runs 16 residues. From germline, CDR1 is LGHNA and CDR2 YNFKEQ. Losses at the gene ends were 0 bases for V and 5 bases for J; bases not matched to a gene: 6. CDR3 in DNA: TGTGCCAGCAGCCAAGAGGATGCGACAGGGGACAATGAGCAGTTCTTC. The encoded protein is CASSQEDATGDNEQFF.

J is TRBJ2-7 and V is TRBV4-3, with 11 nucleotides matching TRBD2. Germline V gene data show CDR1 as LGHNA and CDR2 as YSLEER. The ends lost 0 bases at V and 0 bases at J; junction bases unmatched: 4. The CDR3 spans 17 residues. CDR3 residues: CASSQDSGTSGSYEQYF. CDR3 DNA sequence: TGCGCCAGCAGCCAAGATAGCGGGACTAGCGGCTCCTACGAGCAGTACTTC.

This rearrangement joins TRBV7-2 to TRBJ2-2, with D perhaps matching TRBD1 (6 bases). V was clipped by 5 bases and J by 3 bases, with 16 bases between them. This CDR3 contains 16 residues. Germline CDR1 SGHTA, CDR2 FQGNSA. CDR3 nucleotides: TGTGCCAGCAGCCTGCTAATGGGGGCCGACACCGGGGAGCTGTTTTTT. This encodes CASSLLMGADTGELFF. The entire variable domain, with the rest obtained from reference TRBV7-2 and TRBJ2-2, is as follows: GAGVSQSPSNKVTEKGKDVELRCDPISGHTALYWYRQSLGQGLEFLIYFQGNSAPDKSGLPSDRFSAERTGGSVSTLTIQRTQQEDSAVYLCASSLLMGADTGELFFGEGSRLTVL.

This clone appeared a single time. The chain uses TRBV19 and TRBJ2-7, with D possibly TRBD2 on 6 matching bases. Per germline, CDR1 LNHDA and CDR2 SQIVND (reference sequence). CDR3 length equals 14 residues. Trimming cost V 3 bases and J 2 bases, with 11 bases left between them. CDR3 protein: CASSISGAAYEQYF. CDR3 DNA: TGTGCCAGTAGTATCTCGGGAGCGGCCTACGAGCAGTACTTC.

The chain employs TRBV6-5 and TRBJ2-7, with 8 bases fitting TRBD1. From germline, CDR1 is MNHEY and CDR2 SVGAGI. This CDR3 has 15 residues. V shed 0 bases, J shed 2 bases, and the junction held 3 bases outside the gene matches. As DNA, the CDR3 is TGTGCCAGCAGTTACTCCAGGGACAGGACCTACGAGCAGTACTTC. Its protein product is CASSYSRDRTYEQYF.